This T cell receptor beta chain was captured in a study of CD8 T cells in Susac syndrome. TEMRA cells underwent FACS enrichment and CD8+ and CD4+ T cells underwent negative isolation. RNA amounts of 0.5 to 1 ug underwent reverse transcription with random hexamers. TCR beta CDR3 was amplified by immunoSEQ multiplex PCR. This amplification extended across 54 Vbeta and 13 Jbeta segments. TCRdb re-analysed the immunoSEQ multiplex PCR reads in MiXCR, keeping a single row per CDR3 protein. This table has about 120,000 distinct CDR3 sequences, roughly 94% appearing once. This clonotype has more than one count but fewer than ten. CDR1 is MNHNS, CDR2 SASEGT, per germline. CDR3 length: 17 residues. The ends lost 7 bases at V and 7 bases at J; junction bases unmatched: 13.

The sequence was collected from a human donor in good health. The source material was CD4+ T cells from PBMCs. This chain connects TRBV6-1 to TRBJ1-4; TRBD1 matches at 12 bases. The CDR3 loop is CASTQRGQGAHLEKLFF. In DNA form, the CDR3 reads TGTGCCAGCACCCAACGGGGACAGGGGGCTCATCTTGAAAAACTGTTTTTT.